This T cell receptor (beta chain) was recorded in a study of blood T cell repertoires in COVID-19. Study background: From T cells, B-cell-depleted T cells, or PBMCs came the material, which was cDNA or gDNA.

This CDR3 has 15 amino acids. Trimming pared 2 bases from V and 5 bases from J, leaving 15 bases between. Germline CDR1 is LNHNV and CDR2 is YYDKDF (reference sequence). Using immunoSEQ multiplex PCR, the repertoire was profiled, and TCRdb retains in-frame clones only, with some absent. This table has about 180,000 clones, 85% to 90% appearing once. The TCR sequence derives from a person between 65 and 80 years old with COVID-19, enrolled during active disease. Sequencing used peripheral blood. V usage is TRBV15 and J usage is TRBJ1-2; no clear D gene. The CDR3, as DNA: TGTGCCACCAGCAGAAGGCCCGAGGATCTTTATGGCTACACCTTC. As protein: CATSRRPEDLYGYTF.